The clone carrying this TCR beta chain was observed once. This sample stems from a study of blood T cell repertoires in COVID-19. Study context: Collection of acute and convalescent COVID-19 samples took place in the United States, Italy and Spain. In each case, the material was cDNA or gDNA derived from T cells, B-cell-depleted T cells, or PBMCs.

The CDR3 runs 14 residues. V shed 3 bases, J shed 6 bases, and the junction held 5 bases outside the gene matches. Per germline, CDR1 ENHRY and CDR2 SYGVKD. Libraries were prepared by immunoSEQ multiplex PCR; TCRdb keeps only in-frame clonotypes and omits some of them. Here the sample spans some 300,000 clones, roughly 87% being singletons. Clinical history reported by participants formed the basis on which cohorts were assigned. Donors in Cohort 3 counted as recovered after two negative PCRs, clearance, or symptom resolution. The specimen sequenced was PBMCs or T cells enriched from blood (not recorded which). The clonotype comes from a young woman who had recovered from COVID-19. The V call is TRBV10-3, the J call TRBJ1-2; 9 bases match TRBD1. The CDR3: CAISDFGQGNGYTF. The CDR3 DNA follows: TGTGCCATCAGTGACTTCGGACAGGGGAATGGCTACACCTTC.